This T cell receptor beta chain comes out of a study of CD8 T cells in ankylosing spondylitis. This clonotype was counted at least ten times. TCRdb independently ran MiXCR on the 5' RACE reads; one entry per CDR3 protein. The sample gives roughly 200,000 distinct CDR3 sequences, approximately 24% of which show up once; under 7% is in the top ten. Trimming left V 4 bases short and J 4 bases short, with 12 bases between. Germline values: CDR1 SGHDT, CDR2 YYEEEE. The CDR3 covers 13 residues. The gene calls are TRBV5-6 and TRBJ2-7, with D perhaps TRBD2 (6 bases). This clonotype originated in a male donor with ankylosing spondylitis or in good health (not recorded which). The sample comprised blood, either unsorted or a sorted T cell fraction (not recorded which). The CDR3 spells CASSQRLEYEQYF. The CDR3 DNA follows: TGTGCCAGCAGCCAACGACTAGAGTACGAGCAGTACTTC.